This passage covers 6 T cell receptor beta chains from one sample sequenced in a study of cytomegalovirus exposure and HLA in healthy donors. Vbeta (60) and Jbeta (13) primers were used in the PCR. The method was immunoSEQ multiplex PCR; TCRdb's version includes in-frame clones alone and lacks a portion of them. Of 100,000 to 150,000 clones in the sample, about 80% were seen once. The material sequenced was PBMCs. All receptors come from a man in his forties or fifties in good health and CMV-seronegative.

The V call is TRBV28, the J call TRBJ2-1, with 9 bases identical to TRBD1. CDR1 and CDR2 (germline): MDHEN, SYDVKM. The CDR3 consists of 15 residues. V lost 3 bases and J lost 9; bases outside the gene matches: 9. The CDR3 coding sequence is TGTGCCAGCAGTTTGGGGACAGGGTTTTACGGTGAGCAGTTCTTC. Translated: CASSLGTGFYGEQFF.

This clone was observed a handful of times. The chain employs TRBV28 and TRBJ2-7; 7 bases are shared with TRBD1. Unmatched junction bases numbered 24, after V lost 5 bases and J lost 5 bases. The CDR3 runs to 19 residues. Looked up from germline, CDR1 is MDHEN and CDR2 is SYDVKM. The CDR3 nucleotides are TGTGCCAGCAGTCTCCCCCTCGTTTTCGGGGACAGATTTCCGAACGAGCAGTACTTC. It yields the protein CASSLPLVFGDRFPNEQYF.

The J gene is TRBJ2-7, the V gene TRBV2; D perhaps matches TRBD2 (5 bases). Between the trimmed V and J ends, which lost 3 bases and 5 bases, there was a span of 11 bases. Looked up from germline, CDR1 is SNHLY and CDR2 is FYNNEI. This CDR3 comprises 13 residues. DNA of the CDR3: TGTGCCAGCAGTGATAGTCCCGGGGACGAGCAGTACTTC. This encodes CASSDSPGDEQYF.

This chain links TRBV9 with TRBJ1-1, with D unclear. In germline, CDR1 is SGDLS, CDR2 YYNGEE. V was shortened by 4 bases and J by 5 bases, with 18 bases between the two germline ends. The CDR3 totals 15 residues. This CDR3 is CASSYSPDSGTEAFF. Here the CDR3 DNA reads TGTGCCAGCAGCTATTCGCCCGATAGCGGTACTGAAGCTTTCTTT.

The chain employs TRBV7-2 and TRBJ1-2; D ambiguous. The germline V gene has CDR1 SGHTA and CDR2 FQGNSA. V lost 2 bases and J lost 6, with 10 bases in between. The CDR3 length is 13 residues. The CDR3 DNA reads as TGTGCCAGCAGCTTAATACAGAGTGATGGCTACACCTTC. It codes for CASSLIQSDGYTF.

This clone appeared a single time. The CDR3 nucleotides read TGTGCCAGCTCAACTAGGGATCCGGGGGAGCCCCAGCATTTT. This translates into CASSTRDPGEPQHF. The V and J genes are TRBV18 and TRBJ1-5, with D possibly TRBD1 on 5 matching bases. With 5 bases removed from V and 8 bases from J, the gap between germline ends came to 16 bases. CDR1 and CDR2 from the germline V gene are KGHSH and LQKENI. The CDR3 has 14 amino acids.